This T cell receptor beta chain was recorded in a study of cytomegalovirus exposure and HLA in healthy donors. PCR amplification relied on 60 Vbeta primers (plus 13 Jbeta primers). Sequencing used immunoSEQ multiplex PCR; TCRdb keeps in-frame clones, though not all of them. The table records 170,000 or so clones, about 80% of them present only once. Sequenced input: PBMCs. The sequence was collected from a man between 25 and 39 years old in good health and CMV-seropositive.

CDR3 amino acids: CASSSGFSKGGQIDTEAFF. For the CDR3, the DNA is TGCGCCAGCAGCTCCGGATTCAGTAAGGGGGGACAGATCGACACTGAAGCTTTCTTT. V and J are TRBV5-1 and TRBJ1-1; 7 positions agree with TRBD1. The germline CDR1 and CDR2 sequences are SGHRS and YFSETQ. The CDR3 sequence is 19 residues long. V lost 3 bases, J lost 3 bases, and 20 bases stayed unmatched.